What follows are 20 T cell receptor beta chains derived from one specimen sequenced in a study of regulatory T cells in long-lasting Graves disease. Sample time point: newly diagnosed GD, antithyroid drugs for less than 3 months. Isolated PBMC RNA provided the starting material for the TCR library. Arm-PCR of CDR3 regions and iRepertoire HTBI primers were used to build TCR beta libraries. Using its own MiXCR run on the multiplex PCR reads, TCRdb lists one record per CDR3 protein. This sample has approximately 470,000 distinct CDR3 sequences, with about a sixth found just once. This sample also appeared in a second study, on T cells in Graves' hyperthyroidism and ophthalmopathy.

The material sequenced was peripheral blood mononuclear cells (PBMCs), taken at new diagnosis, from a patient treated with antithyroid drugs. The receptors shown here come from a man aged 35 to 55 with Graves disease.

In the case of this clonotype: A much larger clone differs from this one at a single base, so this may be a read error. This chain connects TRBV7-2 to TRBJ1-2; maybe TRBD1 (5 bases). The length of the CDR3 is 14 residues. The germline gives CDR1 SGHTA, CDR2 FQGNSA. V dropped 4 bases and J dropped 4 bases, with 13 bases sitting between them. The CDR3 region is CASSSGPAPYGYTF. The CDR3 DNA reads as TGTGCCAGCAGCTCAGGGCCGGCCCCCTATGGCTACACCTTC.

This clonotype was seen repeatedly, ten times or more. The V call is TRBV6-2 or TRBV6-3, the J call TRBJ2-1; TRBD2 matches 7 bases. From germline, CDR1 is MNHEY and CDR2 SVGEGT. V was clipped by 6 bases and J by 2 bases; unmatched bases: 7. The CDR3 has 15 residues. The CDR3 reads CASREPGLPYNEQFF. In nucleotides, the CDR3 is TGTGCCAGCAGAGAACCGGGACTACCCTACAATGAGCAGTTCTTC.

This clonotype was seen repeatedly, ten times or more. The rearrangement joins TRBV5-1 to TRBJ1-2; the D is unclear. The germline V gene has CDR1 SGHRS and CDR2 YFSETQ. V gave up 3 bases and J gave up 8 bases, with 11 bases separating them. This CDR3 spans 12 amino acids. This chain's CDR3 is CASSSHTSGYTF. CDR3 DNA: TGCGCCAGCAGCTCACATACGTCCGGCTACACCTTC.

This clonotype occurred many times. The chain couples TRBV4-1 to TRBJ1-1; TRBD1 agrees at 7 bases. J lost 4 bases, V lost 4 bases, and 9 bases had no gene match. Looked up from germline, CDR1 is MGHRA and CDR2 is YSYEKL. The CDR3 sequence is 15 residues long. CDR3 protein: CASSPATGSGTEAFF. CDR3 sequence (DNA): TGCGCCAGCAGCCCAGCGACAGGGAGTGGCACTGAAGCTTTCTTT.

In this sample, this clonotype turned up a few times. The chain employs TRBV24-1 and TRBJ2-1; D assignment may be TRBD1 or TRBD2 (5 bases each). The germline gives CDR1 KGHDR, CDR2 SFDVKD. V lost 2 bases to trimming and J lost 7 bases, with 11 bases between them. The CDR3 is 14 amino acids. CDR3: CATSDWGRGNEQFF. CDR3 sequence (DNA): TGTGCCACCAGTGATTGGGGGAGAGGGAATGAGCAGTTCTTC.

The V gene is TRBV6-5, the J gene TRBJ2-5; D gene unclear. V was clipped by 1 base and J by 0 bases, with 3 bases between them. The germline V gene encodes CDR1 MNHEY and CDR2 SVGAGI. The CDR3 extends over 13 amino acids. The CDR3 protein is CASSYLNQETQYF. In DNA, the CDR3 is TGTGCCAGCAGTTACTTGAACCAAGAGACCCAGTACTTC.

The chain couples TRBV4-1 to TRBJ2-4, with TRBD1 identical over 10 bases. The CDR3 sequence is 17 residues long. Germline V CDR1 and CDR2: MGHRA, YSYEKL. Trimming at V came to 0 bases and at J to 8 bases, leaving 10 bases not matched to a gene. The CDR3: CASSQDEVVDRGDIQYF. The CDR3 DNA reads TGCGCCAGCAGCCAAGATGAGGTTGTGGACAGGGGGGACATTCAGTACTTC.

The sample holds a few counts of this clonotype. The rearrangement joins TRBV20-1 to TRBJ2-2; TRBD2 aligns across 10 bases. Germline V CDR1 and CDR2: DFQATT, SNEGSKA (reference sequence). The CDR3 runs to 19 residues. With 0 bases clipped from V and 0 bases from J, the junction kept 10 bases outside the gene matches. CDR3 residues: CSARDEGLARPPNTGELFF. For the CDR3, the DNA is TGCAGTGCTAGAGATGAGGGACTAGCGAGGCCCCCGAACACCGGGGAGCTGTTTTTT.

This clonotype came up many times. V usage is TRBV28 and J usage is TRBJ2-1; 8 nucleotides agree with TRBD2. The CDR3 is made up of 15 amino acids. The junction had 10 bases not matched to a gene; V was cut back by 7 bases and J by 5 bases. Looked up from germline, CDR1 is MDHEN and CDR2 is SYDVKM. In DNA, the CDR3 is TGTGCCAGCACTACGAGCGGGAGCCCTAACAATGAGCAGTTCTTC. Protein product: CASTTSGSPNNEQFF.

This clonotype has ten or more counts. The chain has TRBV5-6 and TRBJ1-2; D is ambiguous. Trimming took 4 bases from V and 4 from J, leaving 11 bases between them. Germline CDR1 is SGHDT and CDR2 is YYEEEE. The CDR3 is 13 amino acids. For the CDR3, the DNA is TGTGCCAGCAGCCCCGGGAAGGGCTATGGCTACACCTTC. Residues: CASSPGKGYGYTF.

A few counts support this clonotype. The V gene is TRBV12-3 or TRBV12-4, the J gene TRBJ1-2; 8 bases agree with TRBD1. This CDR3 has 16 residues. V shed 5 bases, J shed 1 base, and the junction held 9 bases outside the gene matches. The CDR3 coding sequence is TGTGCCAGCAGTGCAGGGGGCGCTGGGGTTAACTATGGCTACACCTTC. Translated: CASSAGGAGVNYGYTF.

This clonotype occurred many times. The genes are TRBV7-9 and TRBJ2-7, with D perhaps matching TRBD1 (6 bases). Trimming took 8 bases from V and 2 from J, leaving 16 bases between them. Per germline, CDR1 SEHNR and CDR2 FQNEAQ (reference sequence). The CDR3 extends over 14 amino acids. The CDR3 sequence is CASSPGDTPYEQYF. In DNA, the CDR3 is TGTGCCAGCTCGCCCGGGGACACCCCCTACGAGCAGTACTTC.

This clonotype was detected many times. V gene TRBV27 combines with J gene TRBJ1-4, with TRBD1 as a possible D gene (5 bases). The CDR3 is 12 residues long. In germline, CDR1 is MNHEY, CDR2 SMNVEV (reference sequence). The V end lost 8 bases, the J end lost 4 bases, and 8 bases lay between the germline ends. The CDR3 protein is CASGHINEKLFF. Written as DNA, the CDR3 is TGTGCCAGCGGACATATTAATGAAAAACTGTTTTTT.

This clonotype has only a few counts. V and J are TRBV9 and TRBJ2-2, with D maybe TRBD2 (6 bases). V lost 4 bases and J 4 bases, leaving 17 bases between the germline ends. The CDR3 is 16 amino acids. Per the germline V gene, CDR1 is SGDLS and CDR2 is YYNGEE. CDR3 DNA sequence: TGTGCCAGCAGCCCGCGAGGAGGGTTGGTCACCGGGGAGCTGTTTTTT. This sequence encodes CASSPRGGLVTGELFF.

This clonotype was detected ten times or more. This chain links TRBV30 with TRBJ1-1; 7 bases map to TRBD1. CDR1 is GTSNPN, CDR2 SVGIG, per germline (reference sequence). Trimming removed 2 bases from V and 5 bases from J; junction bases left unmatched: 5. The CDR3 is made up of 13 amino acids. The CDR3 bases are TGTGCCTGGAGTACAGGGGTGAGAACTGAAGCTTTCTTT. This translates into CAWSTGVRTEAFF.

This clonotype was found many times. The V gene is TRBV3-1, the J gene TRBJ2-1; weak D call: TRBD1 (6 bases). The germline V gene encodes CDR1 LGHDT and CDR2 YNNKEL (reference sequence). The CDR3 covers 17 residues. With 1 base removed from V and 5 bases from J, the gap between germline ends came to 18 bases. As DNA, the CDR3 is TGTGCCAGCAGCCAAGGAGGCGGCGGCAGGGGCGACAATGAGCAGTTCTTC. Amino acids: CASSQGGGGRGDNEQFF.

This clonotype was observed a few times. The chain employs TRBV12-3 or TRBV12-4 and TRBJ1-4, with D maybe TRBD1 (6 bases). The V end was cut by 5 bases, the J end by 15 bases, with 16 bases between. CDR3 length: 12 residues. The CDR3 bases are TGTGCCAGCAGTCAAAAACACAGGGATATGTTTTTT. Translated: CASSQKHRDMFF.

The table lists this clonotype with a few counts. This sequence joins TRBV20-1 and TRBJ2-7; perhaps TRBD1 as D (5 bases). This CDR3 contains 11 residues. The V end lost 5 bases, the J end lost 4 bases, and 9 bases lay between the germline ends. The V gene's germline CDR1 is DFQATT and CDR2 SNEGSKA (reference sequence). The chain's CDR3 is CSARKGYEQYF. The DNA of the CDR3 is TGCAGTGCTCGGAAGGGGTACGAGCAGTACTTC.

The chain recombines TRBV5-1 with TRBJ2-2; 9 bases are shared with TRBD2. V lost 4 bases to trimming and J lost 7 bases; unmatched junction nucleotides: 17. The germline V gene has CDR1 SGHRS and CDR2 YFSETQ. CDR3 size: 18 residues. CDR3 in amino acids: CASSAGDGGRASFGELFF. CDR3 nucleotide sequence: TGCGCCAGCAGCGCGGGAGACGGCGGGAGGGCGTCCTTCGGGGAGCTGTTTTTT.

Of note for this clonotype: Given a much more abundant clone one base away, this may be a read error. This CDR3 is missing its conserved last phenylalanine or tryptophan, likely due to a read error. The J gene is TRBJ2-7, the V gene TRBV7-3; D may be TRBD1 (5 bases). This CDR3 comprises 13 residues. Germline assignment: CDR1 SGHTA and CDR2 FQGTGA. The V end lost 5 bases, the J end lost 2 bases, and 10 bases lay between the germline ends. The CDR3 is CASSIRVTYEQYS. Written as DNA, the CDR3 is TGTGCCAGCAGCATCAGGGTCACCTACGAGCAGTACTCC.